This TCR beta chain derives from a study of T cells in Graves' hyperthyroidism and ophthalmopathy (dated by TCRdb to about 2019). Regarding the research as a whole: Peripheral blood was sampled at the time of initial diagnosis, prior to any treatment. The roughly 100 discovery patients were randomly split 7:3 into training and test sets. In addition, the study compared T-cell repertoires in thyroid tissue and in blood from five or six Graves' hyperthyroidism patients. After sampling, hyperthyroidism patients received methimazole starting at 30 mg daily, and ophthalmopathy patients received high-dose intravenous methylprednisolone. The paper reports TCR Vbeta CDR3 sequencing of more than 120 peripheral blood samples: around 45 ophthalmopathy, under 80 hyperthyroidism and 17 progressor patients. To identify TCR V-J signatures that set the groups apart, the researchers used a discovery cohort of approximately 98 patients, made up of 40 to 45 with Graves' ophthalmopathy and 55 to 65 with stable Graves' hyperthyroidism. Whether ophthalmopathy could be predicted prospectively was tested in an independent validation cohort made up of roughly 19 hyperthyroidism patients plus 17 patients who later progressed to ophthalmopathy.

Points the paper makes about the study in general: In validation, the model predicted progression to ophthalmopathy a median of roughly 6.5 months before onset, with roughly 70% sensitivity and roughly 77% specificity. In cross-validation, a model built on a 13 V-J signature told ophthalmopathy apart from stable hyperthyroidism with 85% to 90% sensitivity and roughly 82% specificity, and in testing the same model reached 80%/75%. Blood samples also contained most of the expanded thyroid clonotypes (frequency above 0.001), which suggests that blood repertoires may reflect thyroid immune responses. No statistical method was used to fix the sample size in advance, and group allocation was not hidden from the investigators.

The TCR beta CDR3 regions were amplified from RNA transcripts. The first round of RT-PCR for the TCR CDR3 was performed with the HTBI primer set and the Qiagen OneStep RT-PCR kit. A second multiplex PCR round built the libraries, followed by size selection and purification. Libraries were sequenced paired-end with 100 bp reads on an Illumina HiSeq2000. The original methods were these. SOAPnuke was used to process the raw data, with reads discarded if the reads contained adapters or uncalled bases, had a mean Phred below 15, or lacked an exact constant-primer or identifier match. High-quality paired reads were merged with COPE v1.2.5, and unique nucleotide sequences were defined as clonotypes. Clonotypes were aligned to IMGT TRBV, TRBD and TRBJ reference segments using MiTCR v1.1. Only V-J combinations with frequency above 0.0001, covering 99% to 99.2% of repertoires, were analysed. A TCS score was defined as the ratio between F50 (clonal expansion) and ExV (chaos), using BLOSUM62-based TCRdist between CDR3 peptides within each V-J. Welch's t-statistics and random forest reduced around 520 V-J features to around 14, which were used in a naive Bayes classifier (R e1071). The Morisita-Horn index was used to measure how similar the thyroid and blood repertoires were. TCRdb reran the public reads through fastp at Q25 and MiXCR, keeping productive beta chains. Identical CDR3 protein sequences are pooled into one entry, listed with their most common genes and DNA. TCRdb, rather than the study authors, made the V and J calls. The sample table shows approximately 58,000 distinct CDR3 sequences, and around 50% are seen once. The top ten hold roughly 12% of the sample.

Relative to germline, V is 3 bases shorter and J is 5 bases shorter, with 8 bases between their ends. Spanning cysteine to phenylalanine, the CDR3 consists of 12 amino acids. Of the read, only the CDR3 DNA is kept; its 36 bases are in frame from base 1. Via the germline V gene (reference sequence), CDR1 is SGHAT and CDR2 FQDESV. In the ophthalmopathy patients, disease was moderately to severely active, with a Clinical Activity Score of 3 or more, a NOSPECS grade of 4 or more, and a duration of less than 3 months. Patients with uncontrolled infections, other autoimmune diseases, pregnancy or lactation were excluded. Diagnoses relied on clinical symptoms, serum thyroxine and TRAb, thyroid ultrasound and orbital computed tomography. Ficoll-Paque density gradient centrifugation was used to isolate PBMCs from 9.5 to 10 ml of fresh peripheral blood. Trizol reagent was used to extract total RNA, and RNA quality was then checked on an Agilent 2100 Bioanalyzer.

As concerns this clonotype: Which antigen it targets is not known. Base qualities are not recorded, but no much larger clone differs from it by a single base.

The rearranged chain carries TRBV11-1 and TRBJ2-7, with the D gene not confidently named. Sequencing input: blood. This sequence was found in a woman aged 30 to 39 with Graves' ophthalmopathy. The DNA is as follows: TGTGCCAGCAGCTTCCCGCCCAACGAGCAGTACTTC. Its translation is CASSFPPNEQYF.